These 22 T cell receptor beta chains were sequenced from one sample in a study of blood T cell repertoires in COVID-19. Only in-frame clones appear in the TCRdb table, and some are missing; sequencing was by immunoSEQ multiplex PCR. Of under 250,000 clones listed, about 80% are singletons. The sequenced material came from peripheral blood. The receptor set was obtained from a woman aged 25 to 45 who had recovered from COVID-19.

The chain joins TRBV11-3 to TRBJ2-5; TRBD1 matches at 8 bases. The CDR3 is 18 amino acids. The V and J ends lost 3 bases and 5 bases, in that order; junction bases with no gene match: 17. CDR1 and CDR2 from the germline V gene are SGHNT and YENEEA. CDR3 coding DNA: TGTGCCAGCAGCTTCGCGGTGGGTCAGGGGGCAGGGATGGAGACCCAGTACTTC. Its translation: CASSFAVGQGAGMETQYF. The whole variable domain, filled in from reference TRBV11-3 and TRBJ2-5, reads EAGVVQSPRYKIIEKKQPVAFWCNPISGHNTLYWYLQNLGQGPELLIRYENEEAVDDSQLPKDRFSAERLKGVDSTLKIQPAELGDSAVYLCASSFAVGQGAGMETQYFGPGTRLLVL.

This sequence joins TRBV29-1 and TRBJ1-2, with D tentatively TRBD1 (6 bases). V shed 1 base and J shed 3 bases, with 9 bases lying between them. Germline V gene sequence: CDR1 SQVTM, CDR2 ANQGSEA. The CDR3 is 13 amino acids. The CDR3, as DNA: TGCAGCGTTGAAGTAGGGGGGGACTATGGCTACACCTTC. Translating gives CSVEVGGDYGYTF.

The chain links TRBV30 to TRBJ2-3; 10 nucleotides match TRBD2. Trimming removed 3 bases from V and 3 bases from J; junction bases left unmatched: 12. Germline CDR1 and CDR2: GTSNPN and SVGIG (reference sequence). The CDR3 sequence is 17 residues long. The CDR3 sequence is CAWSIRLLAGRTDTQYF. DNA of the CDR3: TGTGCCTGGAGCATACGACTACTAGCGGGAAGGACAGATACGCAGTATTTT.

The genes are TRBV19 and TRBJ1-2, with D possibly TRBD1 on 6 matching bases. The V end was cut by 4 bases, the J end by 1 base, with 10 bases between. The germline CDR1 and CDR2 sequences are LNHDA and SQIVND (reference sequence). This CDR3 has 14 residues. CDR3 sequence (DNA): TGTGCCAGTAGTAGGGGGGGCTTTAACTATGGCTACACCTTC. Encoded protein: CASSRGGFNYGYTF.

This clone was detected once. The chain is built from TRBV21-1 and TRBJ2-2; no DNA check was done on the table's D call, TRBD2. TRBV21-1 is listed as a pseudogene. This CDR3 has 15 residues. The CDR3 sequence: CASSTLVVLTGELFF. The CDR3 DNA follows: TGTGCCAGCAGCACACTTGTGGTTTTAACCGGGGAGCTGTTTTTT.

This clone turned up a few times. This sequence joins TRBV2 and TRBJ2-3; 9 nucleotides line up with TRBD1. Germline V gene lookup returns CDR1 SNHLY and CDR2 FYNNEI. V shed 2 bases, J shed 6 bases, and the junction held 6 bases outside the gene matches. There are 15 residues in the CDR3. The CDR3 sequence is CASSESGQGGDTQYF. The DNA of the CDR3 is TGTGCCAGCAGTGAATCGGGACAGGGAGGCGATACGCAGTATTTT.

A single count supports this clone. The chain is built from TRBV5-5 and TRBJ2-7, with 13 bases fitting TRBD2. Germline V gives CDR1 SGHKS, CDR2 YYEKEE (reference sequence). This CDR3 region has 17 residues. With 0 bases clipped from V and 5 bases from J, the junction kept 8 bases outside the gene matches. The CDR3 reads CASSLALAGGIIHEQYF. CDR3 DNA: TGTGCCAGCAGCTTGGCACTAGCGGGAGGGATAATCCACGAGCAGTACTTC.

The V gene is TRBV27, the J gene TRBJ1-2, with a tentative D call TRBD1 (5 bases). The length of the CDR3 is 12 residues. V lost 8 bases and J 7 bases, leaving 14 bases between the germline ends. The germline V gene has CDR1 MNHEY and CDR2 SMNVEV (reference sequence). CDR3 in amino acids: CASGLRTGGYTF. The CDR3 region has the DNA TGTGCCAGCGGCCTGCGAACAGGTGGCTACACCTTC.

About this clone: Since a much larger clone is just one base distant, this may be a read error. The V gene is TRBV13, the J gene TRBJ2-7; 7 bases match TRBD1. J lost 2 bases, V lost 0 bases, and 1 base had no gene match. The CDR3 is 14 amino acids. Germline CDR1 is PRHDT and CDR2 is FYEKMQ (reference sequence). CDR3 sequence: CASSLGDRAYEQYF. CDR3 in DNA: TGTGCCAGCAGCTTAGGAGACAGGGCCTACGAGCAGTACTTC.

The chain combines TRBV5-1 with TRBJ2-7, with 11 bases aligning to TRBD2. Unmatched junction bases numbered 6, after V lost 2 bases and J lost 5 bases. This CDR3 has 15 amino acids. From germline, CDR1 is SGHRS and CDR2 YFSETQ. CDR3 nucleotide sequence: TGCGCCAGCAGCTTACTAGCGGGAGTATCGAACGAGCAGTACTTC. This translates into CASSLLAGVSNEQYF.

The V gene is TRBV30, the J gene TRBJ1-6, with 8 bases fitting TRBD1. The J segment lost 15 bases and the V segment lost 2 bases, leaving 6 bases of the junction unmatched. The CDR3 spans 12 residues. Germline values: CDR1 GTSNPN, CDR2 SVGIG (reference sequence). The CDR3 sequence is CAWSTQTGDLHF. In nucleotides, the CDR3 is TGTGCCTGGAGTACCCAGACAGGGGACCTCCACTTT.

CDR3 sequence (DNA): TGCGCCAGCAGCTTGGCCGGAGCTAGTTATGGCTACACCTTC. Translated: CASSLAGASYGYTF. This rearrangement joins TRBV5-1 to TRBJ1-2; D is ambiguous. The length of the CDR3 is 14 residues. From germline, CDR1 is SGHRS and CDR2 YFSETQ. The V gene lost 0 bases and the J gene lost 5 bases, with 11 bases spanning the gap.

The gene calls are TRBV3-1 (or the pseudogene TRBV3-2) and TRBJ1-5; D is unresolved. This CDR3 contains 13 residues. V lost 0 bases, J lost 5 bases, and 5 bases lay in between. Germline V gene sequence: CDR1 LGHDT, CDR2 YNNKEL (reference sequence). The CDR3 nucleotides are TGTGCCAGCAGCCAAGACAGTTATCAGCCCCAGCATTTT. It is translated as CASSQDSYQPQHF.

DNA of the CDR3: TGTGCCAGCAGTTCCCAGGAGGGAACAGATACGCAGTATTTT. Protein sequence: CASSSQEGTDTQYF. This rearrangement joins TRBV6-4 to TRBJ2-3; tentatively, D is TRBD2 (6 bases). CDR1 and CDR2 from the germline V gene are MRHNA and SNTAGT. CDR3 length equals 14 residues. V lost 5 bases, J lost 3 bases, and 12 bases lay in between.

The rearrangement joins TRBV29-1 to TRBJ1-1; 7 bases match TRBD1. V shed 7 bases and J 0 bases; nucleotides not matched to a gene: 8. This CDR3 has 14 amino acids. Germline V gives CDR1 SQVTM, CDR2 ANQGSEA. The CDR3 coding sequence is TGCAGCGCCTACGCCCAGGGGGTGAACACTGAAGCTTTCTTT. Amino acids: CSAYAQGVNTEAFF.

This clone showed up just once. For the CDR3, the DNA is TGTGCCAGCAGTTACGGCGCCAGCCCGGGAGAAGATACGCAGTATTTT. Its translation: CASSYGASPGEDTQYF. This rearrangement joins TRBV6-2 or TRBV6-3 to TRBJ2-3; D is possibly TRBD2 (6 bases). Per germline, CDR1 MNHEY and CDR2 SVGEGT. This CDR3 has 16 residues. The germline V and J ends were trimmed by 2 bases and 5 bases, with 17 bases remaining between them.

V gene TRBV30 combines with J gene TRBJ1-6, with 7 bases that match TRBD1. The CDR3 is made up of 15 amino acids. Germline lookup yields CDR1 GTSNPN and CDR2 SVGIG (reference sequence). Trimming cost V 2 bases and J 10 bases; bases outside gene matches: 11. The CDR3 DNA reads TGTGCCTGGAGTTGGGGGGCAGGGGGGAGCTCACCCCTCCACTTT. Its protein is CAWSWGAGGSSPLHF.

The chain couples TRBV5-4 to TRBJ2-2; D is perhaps TRBD2 (5 bases). The CDR3 covers 17 residues. With 4 bases removed from V and 1 base from J, the gap between germline ends came to 17 bases. CDR1 and CDR2 (germline): SGHNT, YYREEE (reference sequence). Here the CDR3 reads CASSPRSTRVNTGELFF. CDR3 coding DNA: TGTGCCAGCAGCCCCAGATCAACGAGGGTGAACACCGGGGAGCTGTTTTTT.

The count of this clone is one. J is TRBJ2-7 and V is TRBV3-1 (or the pseudogene TRBV3-2), with D tentatively TRBD2 (6 bases). Germline V CDR1 and CDR2: LGHDT, YNNKEL (reference sequence). There are 14 residues in the CDR3. The V gene lost 4 bases and the J gene lost 3 bases, with 13 bases spanning the gap. CDR3 protein: CASSPGTGHYEQYF. CDR3 DNA: TGTGCCAGCAGCCCCGGGACTGGGCACTACGAGCAGTACTTC.

Worth noting for this clone: Other DNA sequences within the sample encode an identical CDR3. The V call is TRBV28, the J call TRBJ2-7; 8 bases match TRBD2. The CDR3 contains 14 residues. Looked up from germline, CDR1 is MDHEN and CDR2 is SYDVKM. Trimming at V came to 5 bases and at J to 3 bases, leaving 6 bases not matched to a gene. The DNA of the CDR3 is TGTGCCAGCAGTCTAAGCGGGAGAAACTACGAGCAGTACTTC. Protein product: CASSLSGRNYEQYF.

This clone was found a few times. This chain joins TRBV27 and TRBJ2-5, with no clear D. CDR1 is MNHEY and CDR2 is SMNVEV in the germline V gene (reference sequence). The CDR3 loop spans 15 amino acids. With 0 bases removed from V and 4 bases from J, the gap between germline ends came to 12 bases. CDR3 DNA: TGTGCCAGCAGTTTATCGCGACATCTGGGAGAGACCCAGTACTTC. Protein sequence: CASSLSRHLGETQYF.

This sequence joins TRBV6-5 and TRBJ2-2, with 7 bases aligning to TRBD2. V lost 2 bases to trimming and J lost 9 bases; unmatched junction nucleotides: 6. The CDR3 is 14 amino acids. CDR1 MNHEY and CDR2 SVGAGI come from the germline V gene. The CDR3 DNA reads as TGTGCCAGCAGTTACAGCGGGGTTGTGAGGGAGCTGTTTTTT. It specifies CASSYSGVVRELFF.